The next 32 T cell receptor beta chains were all read from a single sample in a study of cytomegalovirus exposure and HLA in healthy donors. This PCR relied on a set of 60 Vbeta primers and 13 Jbeta primers. Profiling relied on immunoSEQ multiplex PCR, and the TCRdb table lists in-frame clones only, not all of them. This table holds over 70,000 clones, 65% to 75% found once. Sequenced sample: PBMCs. The receptors come from a man aged 25-45 years in good health and CMV-seronegative.

The chain combines TRBV5-1 with TRBJ1-4; TRBD1 matches 7 bases. Germline assignment: CDR1 SGHRS and CDR2 YFSETQ. The junction had 16 bases not matched to a gene; V was cut back by 3 bases and J by 8 bases. CDR3 length: 17 residues. CDR3 in DNA: TGCGCCAGCAGCTCGACATTACAGGGGATCGGGGAAGAAAAACTGTTTTTT. The encoded protein is CASSSTLQGIGEEKLFF.

J is TRBJ2-2 and V is TRBV7-3; 8 positions agree with TRBD2. The germline CDR1 and CDR2 sequences are SGHTA and FQGTGA. The CDR3 runs 16 residues. J gave up 0 bases and V 3 bases, and 3 bases lay outside the gene matches. In DNA, the CDR3 is TGTGCCAGCAGCTTCGGACTAGCTGCGAACACCGGGGAGCTGTTTTTT. It translates to CASSFGLAANTGELFF.

The genes are TRBV5-1 and TRBJ1-2, with 8 bases fitting TRBD1. This CDR3 spans 15 amino acids. The junction had 7 bases not matched to a gene; V was cut back by 4 bases and J by 2 bases. Germline assignment: CDR1 SGHRS and CDR2 YFSETQ. The CDR3 DNA sequence: TGCGCCAGCAGCGTAGCCGGACAGGGAAACTATGGCTACACCTTC. Translated, it gives CASSVAGQGNYGYTF.

The V and J genes are TRBV28 and TRBJ2-7; TRBD2 aligns across 9 bases. CDR3 length equals 16 residues. V lost 6 bases to trimming and J lost 4 bases; unmatched junction nucleotides: 13. The germline V gene has CDR1 MDHEN and CDR2 SYDVKM. The CDR3 is CASSLTGTSSLYEQYF. The CDR3 DNA is TGTGCCAGCAGCCTAACCGGGACTAGCTCATTATACGAGCAGTACTTC.

The DNA for the CDR3 is TGTGCCAGCAGCGTACTCGAACCTCGGACAGGGGGCGAGCAGTACTTC. This encodes CASSVLEPRTGGEQYF. V and J are TRBV2 and TRBJ2-7, with 10 positions matching TRBD1. Looked up from germline, CDR1 is SNHLY and CDR2 is FYNNEI. The CDR3 extends over 16 amino acids. Trimming removed 6 bases from V and 6 bases from J; junction bases left unmatched: 14.

The V and J genes are TRBV9 and TRBJ2-7; 9 bases are a match to TRBD2. CDR1 is SGDLS, CDR2 YYNGEE, per germline. V trimming: 4 bases; J trimming: 4 bases; junction bases outside the gene matches: 6. This CDR3 contains 14 residues. The CDR3 nucleotides are TGTGCCAGCAGCCTGGAGGCGGGAGGGTACGAGCAGTACTTC. It translates to CASSLEAGGYEQYF. Full variable domain (remainder filled in from reference TRBV9 and TRBJ2-7): DSGVTQTPKHLITATGQRVTLRCSPRSGDLSVYWYQQSLDQGLQFLIQYYNGEERAKGNILERFSAQQFPDLHSELNLSSLELGDSALYFCASSLEAGGYEQYFGPGTRLTVT.

This sequence joins TRBV6-5 and TRBJ2-1, with TRBD1 matching over 9 bases. Trimming at V came to 10 bases and at J to 10 bases, leaving 17 bases not matched to a gene. Germline lookup yields CDR1 MNHEY and CDR2 SVGAGI. This CDR3 region has 15 residues. The chain's CDR3 is CATLNSGQGLNEQFF. The CDR3 DNA follows: TGTGCCACCTTAAACTCGGGACAGGGTCTGAACGAGCAGTTCTTC.

The chain employs TRBV5-1 and TRBJ2-7; the match to TRBD2 covers 8 bases. Trimming at V came to 0 bases and at J to 0 bases, leaving 8 bases not matched to a gene. This CDR3 is 17 amino acids long. Germline lookup yields CDR1 SGHRS and CDR2 YFSETQ. CDR3 loop: CASSLGPTSVLSYEQYF. CDR3 DNA sequence: TGCGCCAGCAGCTTGGGTCCGACTAGCGTCCTCTCCTACGAGCAGTACTTC. The variable domain in full, completed from reference TRBV5-1 and TRBJ2-7, reads KAGVTQTPRYLIKTRGQQVTLSCSPISGHRSVSWYQQTPGQGLQFLFEYFSETQRNKGNFPGRFSGRQFSNSRSEMNVSTLELGDSALYLCASSLGPTSVLSYEQYFGPGTRLTVT.

The chain recombines TRBV9 with TRBJ2-1, with D possibly being TRBD2 (6 bases). V was trimmed by 0 bases and J by 1 base, leaving 11 bases between them. CDR1 and CDR2 (germline): SGDLS, YYNGEE. The length of the CDR3 is 16 residues. Here the CDR3 reads CASSVGEGRSYNEQFF. The CDR3 nucleotides read TGTGCCAGCAGCGTAGGTGAGGGGAGGTCCTACAATGAGCAGTTCTTC.

This clone was seen a handful of times. The chain is built from TRBV6-6 and TRBJ2-5; the match to TRBD1 covers 7 bases. The CDR3 totals 15 residues. V shed 6 bases and J 0 bases; nucleotides not matched to a gene: 7. CDR1 is MNHNY, CDR2 SVGAGI, per germline (reference sequence). CDR3 protein: CASSPGQADQETQYF. CDR3 coding DNA: TGTGCCAGCAGCCCCGGACAGGCGGACCAAGAGACCCAGTACTTC.

The chain links TRBV15 to TRBJ2-1; 10 bases map to TRBD2. Germline V gene data show CDR1 as LNHNV and CDR2 as YYDKDF (reference sequence). Trimming at V came to 0 bases and at J to 12 bases, leaving 14 bases not matched to a gene. CDR3 size: 17 residues. CDR3 coding DNA: TGTGCCACCAGCAGAGATCGGCTAGCGGGAGACCTACCTCGGCAGTTCTTC. It encodes CATSRDRLAGDLPRQFF.

The chain is built from TRBV19 and TRBJ2-5; D may be TRBD2 (6 bases). V dropped 4 bases and J dropped 3 bases, with 12 bases sitting between them. Germline V lookup: CDR1 LNHDA, CDR2 SQIVND (reference sequence). The CDR3 consists of 14 residues. This CDR3 reads CASSSGLSKETQYF. For the CDR3, the DNA is TGTGCCAGTAGTAGCGGACTATCCAAAGAGACCCAGTACTTC.

DNA for the CDR3: TGTGCCAGCAGCTCCCTCCGGGGGACCCAGTACTTC. This encodes CASSSLRGTQYF. V and J are TRBV11-3 and TRBJ2-5, with D tentatively TRBD2 (5 bases). Germline V gene sequence: CDR1 SGHNT, CDR2 YENEEA. Trimming cost V 4 bases and J 7 bases, with 10 bases left between them. The CDR3 sequence is 12 residues long.

The CDR3 DNA reads TGTGCCAGCAGCTTGTTAGGGGGAAATACTGAAGCTTTCTTT. The encoded protein is CASSLLGGNTEAFF. The genes are TRBV5-6 and TRBJ1-1, with a weak D call TRBD1 (6 bases). Between the trimmed V and J ends, which lost 1 base and 5 bases, there was a span of 12 bases. Germline CDR1 SGHDT, CDR2 YYEEEE. The CDR3 is 14 residues long.

This chain joins TRBV9 and TRBJ1-1, with D perhaps matching TRBD1 (6 bases). V lost 0 bases to trimming and J lost 7 bases, with 13 bases between them. CDR3 length: 14 amino acids. Germline V gene sequence: CDR1 SGDLS, CDR2 YYNGEE. The CDR3 DNA is TGTGCCAGCAGCGTAGATCCAGGGGTAGTTGAAGCTTTCTTT. Amino acids: CASSVDPGVVEAFF.

The chain is built from TRBV19 and TRBJ2-7, with 9 positions matching TRBD1. V was clipped by 4 bases and J by 7 bases; unmatched bases: 2. The length of the CDR3 is 12 residues. The germline V gene has CDR1 LNHDA and CDR2 SQIVND (reference sequence). CDR3 in amino acids: CASSTQGAEQYF. In DNA, the CDR3 is TGTGCCAGTAGTACACAGGGGGCTGAGCAGTACTTC.

This clone turned up a few times. The chain has TRBV7-6 and TRBJ2-7, with 8 nucleotides matching TRBD2. Germline V gives CDR1 SGHVS, CDR2 FNYEAQ. The trim removed 5 bases at V and 6 bases at J, leaving 12 bases unmatched. The CDR3 sequence is 15 residues long. This CDR3 reads CASSPLSGAFLEQYF. CDR3 bases: TGTGCCAGCAGCCCCCTTAGCGGGGCTTTCCTCGAGCAGTACTTC.

This clone occurred a few times. The chain employs TRBV5-1 and TRBJ1-3; 7 bases fit TRBD1. The CDR3 length is 15 residues. Germline V lookup: CDR1 SGHRS, CDR2 YFSETQ. V dropped 0 bases and J dropped 4; count of bases not matched to a gene: 4. The CDR3 region is CASSLADRAGNTIYF. The CDR3 coding sequence is TGCGCCAGCAGCTTGGCCGACAGGGCCGGAAACACCATATATTTT.

The chain joins TRBV7-7 to TRBJ2-7; D may be TRBD2 (5 bases). Trimming cost V 5 bases and J 4 bases, with 15 bases left between them. This CDR3 is built from 14 residues. In germline, CDR1 is SSHAT, CDR2 FNYEAQ (reference sequence). The CDR3 nucleotides are TGTGCCAGCAGCCCATCCCCGGACTCGTACGAGCAGTACTTC. It encodes CASSPSPDSYEQYF.

The chain combines TRBV9 with TRBJ2-1; 11 bases align to TRBD2. The germline CDR1 and CDR2 sequences are SGDLS and YYNGEE. This CDR3 comprises 16 residues. J lost 0 bases, V lost 4 bases, and 3 bases had no gene match. The CDR3: CASSRLAGPSYNEQFF. DNA for the CDR3: TGTGCCAGCAGCCGACTAGCGGGACCCTCCTACAATGAGCAGTTCTTC.

This rearrangement joins TRBV7-8 to TRBJ2-5, with 8 bases that match TRBD2. There are 15 residues in the CDR3. V was pared by 1 base and J by 5 bases, with 6 bases of the junction left unmatched. Per the germline V gene, CDR1 is SGHVS and CDR2 is FQNEAQ. The CDR3 region has the DNA TGTGCCAGCAGCTTAGAAGGTAGCGGGGCGGAGACCCAGTACTTC. Amino acids: CASSLEGSGAETQYF.

The gene calls are TRBV7-3 and TRBJ2-2; possible D gene TRBD2, 5 bases. V gave up 3 bases and J gave up 5 bases, with 13 bases separating them. The CDR3 runs 15 residues. Germline CDR1 is SGHTA and CDR2 is FQGTGA. CDR3 amino acids: CASSFGRTGTGELFF. CDR3 bases: TGTGCCAGCAGCTTTGGGAGAACGGGAACCGGGGAGCTGTTTTTT.

This chain joins TRBV28 and TRBJ1-5; D not resolved. This CDR3 has 13 amino acids. The germline gives CDR1 MDHEN, CDR2 SYDVKM. V lost 1 base, J lost 6 bases, and 7 bases lay in between. CDR3 DNA sequence: TGTGCCAGCAGTTTATTAGTAACTCAGCCCCAGCATTTT. This translates into CASSLLVTQPQHF.

The V call is TRBV6-1, the J call TRBJ1-2; TRBD1 matches 10 bases. The CDR3 is 14 residues long. The germline V gene encodes CDR1 MNHNS and CDR2 SASEGT. V shed 1 base and J 4 bases; nucleotides not matched to a gene: 0. The CDR3 sequence: CASSEGTGGYGYTF. CDR3 bases: TGTGCCAGCAGTGAAGGGACAGGGGGCTATGGCTACACCTTC.

This clone was detected only a few times. The V call is TRBV5-5, the J call TRBJ1-3; D may be TRBD1 (6 bases). The germline V gene has CDR1 SGHKS and CDR2 YYEKEE (reference sequence). CDR3 length: 14 residues. V was clipped by 4 bases and J by 2 bases, with 10 bases between them. CDR3 sequence (DNA): TGTGCCAGCAGCCCGCAGGGGACTGGAAACACCATATATTTT. Translation gives CASSPQGTGNTIYF.

This rearrangement joins TRBV6-1 to TRBJ2-1; a weak D match, TRBD2 (5 bases). CDR3 length: 14 amino acids. CDR1 and CDR2 from the germline V gene are MNHNS and SASEGT. V shed 5 bases and J shed 0 bases, with 8 bases lying between them. The CDR3 DNA is TGTGCCAGCAGTCGCGGGCTCTCCTACAATGAGCAGTTCTTC. Protein sequence: CASSRGLSYNEQFF.

The chain combines TRBV19 with TRBJ1-5, with D perhaps matching TRBD1 (5 bases). CDR3 length: 14 residues. CDR1 and CDR2 from the germline V gene are LNHDA and SQIVND (reference sequence). V was trimmed by 7 bases and J by 2 bases, leaving 12 bases between them. CDR3 in amino acids: CASILTGGNQPQHF. The CDR3 DNA is TGTGCCAGTATCCTAACGGGGGGCAATCAGCCCCAGCATTTT. Full variable domain (outside the CDR3, taken from reference TRBV19 and TRBJ1-5): DGGITQSPKYLFRKEGQNVTLSCEQNLNHDAMYWYRQDPGQGLRLIYYSQIVNDFQKGDIAEGYSVSREKKESFPLTVTSAQKNPTAFYLCASILTGGNQPQHFGDGTRLSIL.

This rearrangement joins TRBV6-4 to TRBJ2-3; 14 nucleotides agree with TRBD2. The germline V gene encodes CDR1 MRHNA and CDR2 SNTAGT. CDR3 length: 15 residues. V was pared by 5 bases and J by 4 bases, with 2 bases of the junction left unmatched. CDR3 amino acids: CASSQTSGGADTQYF. CDR3 coding DNA: TGTGCCAGCAGTCAGACTAGCGGGGGGGCAGATACGCAGTATTTT.

This chain uses TRBV5-1 with TRBJ2-1, with D maybe TRBD2 (6 bases). The length of the CDR3 is 14 residues. Germline V CDR1 and CDR2: SGHRS, YFSETQ. The V end lost 1 base, the J end lost 7 bases, and 12 bases lay between the germline ends. This CDR3 reads CASSLTLGGNEQFF. The CDR3 nucleotides read TGCGCCAGCAGCTTGACCTTAGGAGGGAATGAGCAGTTCTTC.

The genes are TRBV11-1 and TRBJ1-1; D is perhaps TRBD1 (6 bases). Per germline, CDR1 SGHAT and CDR2 FQDESV (reference sequence). The CDR3 totals 12 residues. The V end lost 3 bases, the J end lost 11 bases, and 13 bases lay between the germline ends. The CDR3 DNA is TGTGCCAGCAGCTTTGGGACAACTGGGGCTTTCTTT. Protein sequence: CASSFGTTGAFF.

V usage is TRBV28 and J usage is TRBJ2-7; 11 bases are a match to TRBD2. Trimming removed 5 bases from V and 0 bases from J; junction bases left unmatched: 3. The germline V gene encodes CDR1 MDHEN and CDR2 SYDVKM. The CDR3 length is 15 residues. CDR3 coding DNA: TGTGCCAGCAGTGTCCTAGCGGGAGGCTCCTACGAGCAGTACTTC. It encodes CASSVLAGGSYEQYF. The full variable domain, its missing parts supplied by reference TRBV28 and TRBJ2-7, is DVKVTQSSRYLVKRTGEKVFLECVQDMDHENMFWYRQDPGLGLRLIYFSYDVKMKEKGDIPEGYSVSREKKERFSLILESASTNQTSMYLCASSVLAGGSYEQYFGPGTRLTVT.

The V gene is TRBV19, the J gene TRBJ1-1, with D perhaps matching TRBD1 (5 bases). The CDR3 length is 12 residues. V shed 6 bases and J shed 4 bases, with 9 bases lying between them. From germline, CDR1 is LNHDA and CDR2 SQIVND (reference sequence). In nucleotides, the CDR3 is TGTGCCAGTAGGGGCGGGGGCACTGAAGCTTTCTTT. This sequence encodes CASRGGGTEAFF. The variable domain in full, with the rest retrieved from reference TRBV19 and TRBJ1-1, is DGGITQSPKYLFRKEGQNVTLSCEQNLNHDAMYWYRQDPGQGLRLIYYSQIVNDFQKGDIAEGYSVSREKKESFPLTVTSAQKNPTAFYLCASRGGGTEAFFGQGTRLTVV.